The T cell receptor (beta chain) under discussion was sequenced for a study of T cells in Graves' hyperthyroidism and ophthalmopathy. Amplified TCR beta CDR3 regions came from RNA transcripts. HTBI primers were employed in a first-round RT-PCR of the TCR CDR3. TCRdb re-called the multiplex PCR reads with MiXCR, one entry per CDR3 protein. The sample holds hundreds of thousands of distinct CDR3 sequences, about 20% seen once. Exclusion of a patient resulted from uncontrolled infection, other autoimmune disease, pregnancy or lactation. The CDR3 consists of 15 residues. V was pared by 5 bases and J by 2 bases, with 3 bases of the junction left unmatched. Germline-derived CDR1 and CDR2 are SGHTA and FQGTGA.

The chain employs TRBV7-3 and TRBJ2-5; 12 bases fit TRBD2. The receptor was derived from a man aged 25-45 years with Graves' ophthalmopathy. The sequencing input was blood. The CDR3 here is CASSQTSGSQETQYF. In DNA form, the CDR3 reads TGTGCCAGCAGCCAGACTAGCGGGAGTCAAGAGACCCAGTACTTC.